This TCR beta chain was identified in a study of vaccination effects on CD4 cells after COVID-19. Study summary: With around 10 ug/ml peptides and around 9.6 IU/ml IL-2, 2 million or so PBMC per well were cultured. Findings and caveats of the study: Late after vaccination, infection- and vaccine-induced clones showed marked clonal contraction.

About this clone: Antigen specificity is unknown.

Sequencing used immunoSEQ multiplex PCR; TCRdb keeps in-frame clones, though not all of them. The sample consists of about 66,000 clones, approximately 79% of them appearing once. CDR1 and CDR2 from the germline V gene are SNHLY and FYNNEI. V lost 4 bases and J lost 1, with 7 bases in between. The CDR3 covers 14 residues. An approximately 10-day culture period preceded the isolation of CD4+ T cells. It was two doses of either the BNT162b2 or mRNA-1273 vaccine that participants received. This chain joins TRBV2 and TRBJ1-4, with D possibly matching TRBD1 (5 bases). The sample consisted of CD4+ T cells from PBMCs cultured without peptide, taken after COVID-19 vaccination. This receptor was taken from a human donor who received a COVID-19 vaccine. CDR3 loop: CASSVDRTNEKLFF. The CDR3 region has the DNA TGTGCCAGCAGTGTAGACAGAACTAATGAAAAACTGTTTTTT.